The 7 T cell receptor beta chains below were found in one sample sequenced in a study of T cells in Graves' hyperthyroidism and ophthalmopathy. RNA transcripts yielded amplified TCR beta CDR3 regions. First-round RT-PCR with HTBI primers amplified the TCR CDR3 region. TCRdb re-called the multiplex PCR reads through MiXCR, storing one row per CDR3 protein. This table has nearly 250,000 distinct CDR3 sequences, more than 20% appearing once. Specimen: blood. These receptors originate from a woman in her thirties or forties with Graves' ophthalmopathy.

This clonotype was recorded many times. This chain joins TRBV20-1 and TRBJ1-1, with no clear D. Trimming removed 2 bases from V and 0 bases from J, with 7 bases in between. The CDR3 is made up of 13 amino acids. CDR1 is DFQATT and CDR2 is SNEGSKA in the germline V gene (reference sequence). The CDR3 loop is CSARLALNTEAFF. CDR3 sequence (DNA): TGCAGTGCTAGACTGGCACTGAACACTGAAGCTTTCTTT.

This clonotype was counted ten times or more. The rearrangement uses TRBV27 and TRBJ2-1; 7 nucleotides agree with TRBD2. Germline V CDR1 and CDR2: MNHEY, SMNVEV (reference sequence). The CDR3 has 16 residues. V was pared by 3 bases and J by 0 bases, with 5 bases of the junction left unmatched. The CDR3 protein is CASSFQGRASYNEQFF. CDR3 in DNA: TGTGCCAGCAGTTTTCAAGGGAGGGCCTCCTACAATGAGCAGTTCTTC.

This clonotype was counted ten times or more. The gene calls are TRBV7-9 and TRBJ1-5; D is undetermined. CDR1 SEHNR and CDR2 FQNEAQ come from the germline V gene (reference sequence). Trimming took off 0 bases at V and 5 bases at J, with 8 bases between the two ends. The CDR3 consists of 14 residues. The CDR3 spells CASSLAGRHQPQHF. The CDR3 DNA reads TGTGCCAGCAGCTTAGCAGGCCGACATCAGCCCCAGCATTTT.

Comments on this clonotype: A single base separates this from a much larger clone, so it may be a read error. The chain uses TRBV20-1 and TRBJ1-5; D gene uncertain. The germline CDR1 and CDR2 sequences are DFQATT and SNEGSKA (reference sequence). The V end lost 6 bases, the J end lost 3 bases, and 15 bases lay between the germline ends. The length of the CDR3 is 14 residues. The DNA for the CDR3 is TGCAGTGCCCCCCCTGGGGTACCCAATCAGCCCCAGCATTTT. It is translated as CSAPPGVPNQPQHF.

There are many counts of this clonotype. The chain is built from TRBV28 and TRBJ2-5; no firm D call. CDR1 and CDR2 from the germline V gene are MDHEN and SYDVKM. Trimming shortened V by 6 bases and J by 6 bases, and 11 bases separated the two germline ends. This CDR3 is built from 12 residues. In nucleotides, the CDR3 is TGTGCCAGCAGCCCCGCGTGGAAGACCCAGTACTTC. Amino acids: CASSPAWKTQYF.

This clonotype was picked up many times. The V and J genes are TRBV20-1 and TRBJ2-2; 8 bases align to TRBD2. CDR1 and CDR2 from the germline V gene are DFQATT and SNEGSKA (reference sequence). With 6 bases clipped from V and 0 bases from J, the junction kept 3 bases outside the gene matches. CDR3 length equals 14 residues. The CDR3 loop reads CSASSGTNTGELFF. The CDR3 region has the DNA TGCAGTGCCAGTAGCGGGACGAACACCGGGGAGCTGTTTTTT.

In its sample, this clonotype was seen many times. J is TRBJ2-2 and V is TRBV11-2; 8 bases line up with TRBD2. The germline V gene has CDR1 SGHAT and CDR2 FQNNGV. This CDR3 spans 17 amino acids. V gave up 5 bases and J gave up 2 bases; unmatched junction bases: 10. The CDR3: CASSLRGGSFNTGELFF. The CDR3 region has the DNA TGTGCCAGCAGCCTCCGGGGGGGGTCATTCAACACCGGGGAGCTGTTTTTT.